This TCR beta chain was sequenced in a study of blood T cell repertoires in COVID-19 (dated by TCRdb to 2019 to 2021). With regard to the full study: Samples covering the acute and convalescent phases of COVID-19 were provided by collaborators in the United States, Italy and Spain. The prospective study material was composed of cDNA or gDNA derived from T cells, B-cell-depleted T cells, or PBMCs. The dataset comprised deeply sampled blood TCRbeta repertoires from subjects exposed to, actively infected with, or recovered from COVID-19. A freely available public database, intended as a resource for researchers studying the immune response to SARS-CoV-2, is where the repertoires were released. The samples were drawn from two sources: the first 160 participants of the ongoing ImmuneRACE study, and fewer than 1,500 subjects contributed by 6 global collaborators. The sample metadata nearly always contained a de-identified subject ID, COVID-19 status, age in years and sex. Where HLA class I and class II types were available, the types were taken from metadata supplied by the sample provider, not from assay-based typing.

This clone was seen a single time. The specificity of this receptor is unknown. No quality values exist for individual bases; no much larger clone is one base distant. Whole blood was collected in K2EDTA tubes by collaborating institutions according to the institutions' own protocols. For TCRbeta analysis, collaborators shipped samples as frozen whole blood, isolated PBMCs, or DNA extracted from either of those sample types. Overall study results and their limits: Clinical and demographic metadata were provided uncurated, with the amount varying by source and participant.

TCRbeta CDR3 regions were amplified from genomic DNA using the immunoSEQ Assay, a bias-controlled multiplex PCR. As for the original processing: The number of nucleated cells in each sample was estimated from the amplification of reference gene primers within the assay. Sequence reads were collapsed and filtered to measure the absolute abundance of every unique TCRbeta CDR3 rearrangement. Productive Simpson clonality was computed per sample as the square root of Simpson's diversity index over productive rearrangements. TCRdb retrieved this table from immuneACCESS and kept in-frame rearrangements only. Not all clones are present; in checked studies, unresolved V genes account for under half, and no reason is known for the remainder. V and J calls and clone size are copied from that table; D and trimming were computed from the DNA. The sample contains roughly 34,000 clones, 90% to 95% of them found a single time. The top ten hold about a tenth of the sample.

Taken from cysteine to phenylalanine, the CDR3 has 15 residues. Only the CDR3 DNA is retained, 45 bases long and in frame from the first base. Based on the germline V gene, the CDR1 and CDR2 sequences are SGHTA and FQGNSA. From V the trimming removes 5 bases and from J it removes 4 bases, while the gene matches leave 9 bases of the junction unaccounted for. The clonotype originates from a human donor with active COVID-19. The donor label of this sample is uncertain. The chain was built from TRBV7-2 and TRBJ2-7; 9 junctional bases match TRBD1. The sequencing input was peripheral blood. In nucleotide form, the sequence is TGTGCCAGCAGCGCCGACAGGGGGGGGACGTACGAGCAGTACTTC. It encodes CASSADRGGTYEQYF.